The 15 T cell receptor beta chains given below trace back to one sample, sequenced in a study of tumor-infiltrating lymphocytes in primary liver carcinoma. Total RNA (around 0.45 ug) served as template for TCR beta cDNA synthesis primed by a constant-region primer. Amplification in three nested multiplex PCR rounds with slightly modified ARM-PCR gave rise to TCR beta libraries. A C-beta reverse primer and TRBV1-TRBV30 forward primers served in each of the first two PCR rounds, at around 10 cycles apiece. TCRdb called the multiplex PCR reads again in MiXCR, with one record for every CDR3 protein. In the table there are roughly 49,000 distinct CDR3 sequences, 70% to 85% of which are singletons. Scientists recovered RNA and DNA together from around 20-30 mg of unsorted bulk tissue. Sequenced sample: liver tumor tissue from sampling region 5. Regarding subset: tumor region T5, tumor centre. These receptors all stem from a man in his forties with primary liver carcinoma and hepatitis B virus infection.

In its sample, this clonotype was seen many times. The chain combines TRBV14 with TRBJ1-2; TRBD1 matches 7 bases. CDR3 length: 14 amino acids. CDR1 is SGHDN and CDR2 is FVKESK in the germline V gene. V was clipped by 2 bases and J by 13 bases; unmatched bases: 13. For the CDR3, the DNA is TGTGCCAGCAGCCAATATGGGACAGCCTCCCCCCTCACCTTC. Translating gives CASSQYGTASPLTF. Filled out from reference TRBV14 and TRBJ1-2, the complete variable domain reads EAGVTQFPSHSVIEKGQTVTLRCDPISGHDNLYWYRRVMGKEIKFLLHFVKESKQDESGMPNNRFLAERTGGTYSTLKVQPAELEDSGVYFCASSQYGTASPLTFGSGTRLTVV.

About this clonotype itself: As the CDR3 is not closed by the conserved phenylalanine or tryptophan, this likely results from a read error. The chain joins TRBV29-1 to TRBJ2-6; maybe TRBD1 (6 bases). Germline CDR1 reads SQVTM; CDR2 reads ANQGSEA. This CDR3 region has 14 residues. The CDR3 here is CSVATGTGANVLTI. The CDR3 nucleotides read TGCAGTGTTGCTACAGGGACTGGGGCCAACGTCCTGACTATC.

Worth noting for this clonotype: A junction end diverges from the germline sequence, so it may reflect a read error. The rearrangement links TRBV6-5 to TRBJ2-1; maybe TRBD1 (5 bases). CDR1 is MNHEY and CDR2 is SVGAGI in the germline V gene. The CDR3 has 13 amino acids. The CDR3: CASTAAEDNERFF. The DNA of the CDR3 is TGTGCCAGCACCGCTGCCGAGGACAATGAGCGGTTCTTC.

As regards this clonotype: Just one base apart from a much larger clone, this may be a read error. The chain has TRBV6-5 and TRBJ2-2, with D tentatively TRBD1 or TRBD2 (5 bases each). The CDR3 contains 14 residues. In germline, CDR1 is MNHEY, CDR2 SVGAGI. CDR3 DNA sequence: TGTGCCAGCAGCAGGGAGCAGAACACCGAGGAGCTGGTTTTT. Translation: CASSREQNTEELVF.

This clonotype was seen a few times. As the CDR3 is not closed by the conserved phenylalanine or tryptophan, this likely results from a read error. The rearrangement links TRBV29-1 to TRBJ2-3; 9 bases are a match to TRBD1. Germline CDR1 is SQVTM and CDR2 is ANQGSEA. The CDR3 contains 14 residues. The CDR3, as DNA: TGCAGTGTTAAACATGGACAGGGGACAGATACGCAGTATTCT. Its protein is CSVKHGQGTDTQYS.

A word on this clonotype: Relative to the germline gene, one junction end is altered; a read error may explain this. The chain combines TRBV12-3 or TRBV12-4 with TRBJ2-1, with TRBD1 as a possible D gene (6 bases). This CDR3 comprises 17 residues. The CDR3 DNA is TGTGCCAGCAGTCCCTCTGGGGGCGGCAGCTCCCACAATGAGCAGTTCTTC. It is translated as CASSPSGGGSSHNEQFF.

This clonotype was seen repeatedly, ten times or more. V and J are TRBV12-3 or TRBV12-4 and TRBJ2-2; D remains ambiguous. The CDR3 covers 14 residues. V gave up 4 bases and J gave up 6 bases, with 12 bases separating them. CDR3 DNA sequence: TGTGCCAGCAGTTCCCGACACCCTCCCGGGGAGCTGTTTTTT. Its translation is CASSSRHPPGELFF.

This clonotype was detected only a few times. A read error may be the cause here, since a much bigger clone is one base away. The rearrangement links TRBV6-1 to TRBJ2-3; 13 nucleotides line up with TRBD2. This CDR3 is built from 14 residues. Per the germline V gene, CDR1 is MNHNS and CDR2 is SASEGT. The CDR3 spells CVSVLAGGADTQYF. For the CDR3, the DNA is TGTGTCAGCGTACTAGCGGGAGGGGCAGATACGCAGTATTTT.

Comment on this clonotype: This could be a read error, since a much larger clone is one nucleotide away. The chain joins TRBV13 to TRBJ1-5; possibly TRBD1 for D (6 bases). There are 14 residues in the CDR3. Per germline, CDR1 PRHDT and CDR2 FYEKMQ (reference sequence). This CDR3 reads CTSSYGGAGQPQHF. CDR3 in DNA: TGTACCAGCAGCTACGGGGGGGCCGGTCAGCCCCAGCATTTT.

This chain links TRBV4-2 with TRBJ2-3, with no clear D. The ends were cut back, 1 base at V and 3 bases at J, with 11 bases in the middle. The CDR3 is made up of 15 amino acids. The germline V gene encodes CDR1 LGHNA and CDR2 YNFKEQ. CDR3 DNA sequence: TGTGCCAGCAGCCAAGCCCCCCAGAGTACAGATACGCAGTATTTT. Translation: CASSQAPQSTDTQYF.

The chain joins TRBV20-1 to TRBJ2-7; unclear D gene. The CDR3 sequence is 12 residues long. The germline V and J ends were trimmed by 5 bases and 0 bases, with 8 bases remaining between them. CDR1 and CDR2 (germline): DFQATT, SNEGSKA (reference sequence). DNA for the CDR3: TGCAGTGCTGTTCCACGCTCCTACGAGCAGTACTTC. Translating it yields CSAVPRSYEQYF.

This clonotype was observed at least ten times. This chain joins TRBV11-2 and TRBJ2-7; no definite D call. Germline CDR1 and CDR2: SGHAT and FQNNGV. V lost 4 bases and J 6 bases, leaving 19 bases between the germline ends. CDR3 length: 15 residues. The CDR3 sequence: CASSSGRLYAREQYF. The CDR3 DNA is TGTGCCAGCAGCTCCGGACGGCTTTACGCACGCGAGCAGTACTTC.

The V and J genes are TRBV11-2 and TRBJ2-7; 8 bases are shared with TRBD2. Germline V CDR1 and CDR2: SGHAT, FQNNGV. V shed 4 bases and J 4 bases; nucleotides not matched to a gene: 6. The CDR3 spans 14 residues. The CDR3 nucleotides read TGTGCCAGCAGCTCCGGCGGGAGGTGGTACGAGCAGTACTTC. It is translated as CASSSGGRWYEQYF.

This sequence joins TRBV11-2 and TRBJ2-7; TRBD1 matches at 7 bases. The CDR3 sequence is 13 residues long. The trim removed 8 bases at V and 9 bases at J, leaving 13 bases unmatched. Germline loops: CDR1 SGHAT, CDR2 FQNNGV. CDR3 sequence (DNA): TGTGCCAGCTGCTCTGCCCAGGGGGACGGGCAGTACTTC. Amino acid sequence: CASCSAQGDGQYF. The full variable domain, rest sourced from reference TRBV11-2 and TRBJ2-7, is EAGVAQSPRYKIIEKRQSVAFWCNPISGHATLYWYQQILGQGPKLLIQFQNNGVVDDSQLPKDRFSAERLKGVDSTLKIQPAKLEDSAVYLCASCSAQGDGQYFGPGTRLTVT.

Relative to its sample, this clonotype is medium-sized. This chain joins TRBV7-9 and TRBJ2-2; unclear D gene. Germline CDR1 reads SEHNR; CDR2 reads FQNEAQ (reference sequence). The CDR3 loop spans 12 amino acids. Between the trimmed V and J ends, which lost 1 base and 7 bases, there was a span of 4 bases. Here the CDR3 DNA reads TGTGCCAGCAGCTTAGTTAACGGGGAGCTGTTTTTT. Translating it yields CASSLVNGELFF.